The T cell receptor (beta chain) under discussion was sequenced for a study of T cells in Graves' hyperthyroidism and ophthalmopathy. Findings and limits, study-wide: Blood also carried most thyroid clonotypes expanded above 0.001.

This clonotype was seen more than once but under ten times. The antigen is undetermined. The PBMCs studied were ones that came from approximately 9.9 ml fresh peripheral blood. The TCR beta CDR3 regions underwent amplification using RNA transcripts as the source. HTBI primers were used for first-round RT-PCR of the TCR CDR3. One entry per CDR3 protein results from TCRdb running MiXCR on the multiplex PCR reads. This table holds about 480,000 distinct CDR3 sequences, 14% found once. This clonotype originated in a woman between 18 and 30 years old with Graves' hyperthyroidism. Sequencing used blood.

This CDR3 is CSVAKTVPELAGYTF. In DNA, the CDR3 is TGCAGCGTGGCAAAGACGGTACCCGAACTGGCTGGCTACACCTTC. J is TRBJ1-2 and V is TRBV29-1, with D uncertain. CDR1 SQVTM and CDR2 ANQGSEA come from the germline V gene. The CDR3 is made up of 15 amino acids. V lost 6 bases and J lost 7, with 24 bases in between.